This T cell receptor (beta chain) was profiled in a study of synovial regulatory T cells in juvenile arthritis (dated by TCRdb to the mid-2010s). Background for the entire study: Among sequenced patients, a few were therapy-naive, one received methotrexate plus infliximab, about six received methotrexate, and one had no treatment information. TCRbeta CDR3 repertoires of blood iaTreg cells, other blood Treg cells and synovial fluid Treg cells from matched patient samples were compared in the study. Effector T cell subsets were also sequenced in this cohort for comparisons, but the Treg dataset alone covers only blood and synovial fluid Treg cells. Treg and Teff subsets from roughly 10 JIA patients with active disease were included in the TCR repertoire comparisons.

For CDR1 and CDR2, the germline V gene (reference sequence) lists MNHEY and SMNVEV. Its CDR3 holds 14 amino acids, cysteine through phenylalanine. No coding sequence is recorded. The library was made by the immunoSEQ multiplex PCR assay. TCRbeta CDR3 sequencing was carried out by Adaptive Biotechnologies. The original methods were these. Repertoire similarity used the Chao-modified Jaccard index and median clonotype overlap from 200 random subsamples at equal sample size. Similarity analyses used either productive nucleotide sequences or in silico-translated amino acid sequences. Repertoires were compared using hierarchical clustering with single linkage and t-SNE, both based on Chao-modified Jaccard distances. Repertoire diversity was assessed with the Renyi index over a range of alpha values after the sample sizes were normalised. As stored in TCRdb, this immuneACCESS dataset retains in-frame rearrangements with V and J assigned. A fraction of the clones does not appear; measured against another copy, unresolved V genes explain less than half of the discrepancy, and the remainder lacks a known reason. D and trimming come from the DNA, and the V and J calls and clone size come from that table. The sample's table covers approximately 10,000 clones. The ten largest clones add up to 0.9% to 1.4% of the sample.

With respect to this clone: Its target antigen remains unknown.

Study-wide findings and limitations: iaTreg TCR repertoires were largely private across patients and partially overlapped with synovial Teff and blood CPL repertoires. Blood iaTreg cells showed lower TCR diversity than other blood Treg cells, consistent with antigen-driven expansion. More CDR3 sequences were shared by synovial Treg cells with iaTreg cells than with other blood Treg cells, and a closer relation was confirmed by Chao-Jaccard similarity.

TCR repertoires were obtained from around 11 juvenile idiopathic arthritis patients with active disease who had not reached inactive disease, of whom 3 were polyarticular and 8 were oligoarticular. A median age of nearly 12 years (range 2.4-22.9) and a median disease duration of around 7 years (range 0.2-19.1) were recorded for the TCR-sequenced patients. Samples for TCR repertoire analysis came from two centres in Italy. Peripheral blood mononuclear cells were isolated by Histopaque-1077 density gradient and cryopreserved in around 90% FCS with about 10% DMSO. The sequence was collected from a donor younger than 30 with juvenile idiopathic arthritis. The sequencing input was Treg cells from blood. Sample cell subset or site, as interpreted from the label and publication: remaining (HLA-DR-negative) circulating blood Treg cells. The sequence links TRBV27 to TRBJ2-7; checking the TCRdb D call of TRBD1 is not possible without DNA. CDR3 loop: CASSYRQGPYEQYF.